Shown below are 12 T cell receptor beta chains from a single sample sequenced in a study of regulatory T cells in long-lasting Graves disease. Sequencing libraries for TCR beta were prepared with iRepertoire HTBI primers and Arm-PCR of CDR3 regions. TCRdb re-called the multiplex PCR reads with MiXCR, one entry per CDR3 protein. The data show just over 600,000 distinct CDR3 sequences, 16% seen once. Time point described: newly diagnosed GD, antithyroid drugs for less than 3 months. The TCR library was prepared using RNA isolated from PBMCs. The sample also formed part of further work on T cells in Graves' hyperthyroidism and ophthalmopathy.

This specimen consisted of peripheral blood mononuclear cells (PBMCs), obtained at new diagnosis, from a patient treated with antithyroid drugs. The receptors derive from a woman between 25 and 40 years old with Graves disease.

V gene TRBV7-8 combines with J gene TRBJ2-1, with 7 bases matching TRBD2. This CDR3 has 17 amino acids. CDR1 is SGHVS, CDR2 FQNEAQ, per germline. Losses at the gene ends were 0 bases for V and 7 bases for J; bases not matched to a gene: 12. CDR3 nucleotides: TGTGCCAGCAGCTTAGCAGTACCTCGCGGGAGCAGGAATGAGCAGTTCTTC. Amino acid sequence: CASSLAVPRGSRNEQFF. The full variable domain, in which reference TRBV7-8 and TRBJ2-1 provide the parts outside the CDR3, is GAGVSQSPRYKVAKRGQDVALRCDPISGHVSLFWYQQALGQGPEFLTYFQNEAQLDKSGLPSDRFFAERPEGSVSTLKIQRTQQEDSAVYLCASSLAVPRGSRNEQFFGPGTRLTVL.

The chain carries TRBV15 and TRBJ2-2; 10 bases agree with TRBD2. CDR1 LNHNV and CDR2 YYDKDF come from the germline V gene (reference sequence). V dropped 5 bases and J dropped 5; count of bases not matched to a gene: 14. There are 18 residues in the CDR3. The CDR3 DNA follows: TGTGCCACCAGCGGTTGGGCGTCTAGCGGGAGTAATACCGGGGAGCTGTTTTTT. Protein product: CATSGWASSGSNTGELFF.

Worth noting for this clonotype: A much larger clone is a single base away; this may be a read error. The CDR3 DNA follows: TGTGCCGGCAGCACCCCGGGACAGGGGACAGAGACCCAGTACTTC. This gives the protein CAGSTPGQGTETQYF. The chain uses TRBV7-3 and TRBJ2-5, with 10 bases aligning to TRBD1. The CDR3 spans 15 residues. The V gene's germline CDR1 is SGHTA and CDR2 FQGTGA.

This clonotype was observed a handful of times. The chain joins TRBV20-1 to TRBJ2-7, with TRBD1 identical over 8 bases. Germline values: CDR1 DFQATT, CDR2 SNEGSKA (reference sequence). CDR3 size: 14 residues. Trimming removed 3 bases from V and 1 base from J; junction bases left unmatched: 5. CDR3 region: CSASWQGASYEQYF. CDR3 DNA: TGCAGTGCTAGCTGGCAGGGGGCATCCTACGAGCAGTACTTC.

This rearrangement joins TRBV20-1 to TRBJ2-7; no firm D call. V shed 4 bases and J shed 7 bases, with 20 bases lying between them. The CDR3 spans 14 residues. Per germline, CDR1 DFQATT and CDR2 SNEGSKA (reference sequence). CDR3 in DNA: TGCAGTGCTACCCGGGCCCTAGTGATGGGAGAGCAGTACTTC. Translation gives CSATRALVMGEQYF.

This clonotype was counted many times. The CDR3 bases are TGTGCCAGCAGCCAAGATGGTGCGCGGCCCCAGCATTTT. It is translated as CASSQDGARPQHF. The chain uses TRBV3-1 and TRBJ1-5; D not certain. Trimming pared 0 bases from V and 9 bases from J, leaving 9 bases between. The germline gives CDR1 LGHDT, CDR2 YNNKEL (reference sequence). The CDR3 extends over 13 amino acids.

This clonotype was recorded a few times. The CDR3 DNA sequence: TGTGCCAGCAGCTTACTCGGAAAAAGTGGAGGGACAATTAAAGAGACCCAGTACTTC. This sequence encodes CASSLLGKSGGTIKETQYF. V is TRBV6-5 and J is TRBJ2-5, with D perhaps TRBD1 or TRBD2 (6 bases each). V was trimmed by 6 bases and J by 3 bases, leaving 29 bases between them. The CDR3 consists of 19 residues. Germline V gene lookup returns CDR1 MNHEY and CDR2 SVGAGI.

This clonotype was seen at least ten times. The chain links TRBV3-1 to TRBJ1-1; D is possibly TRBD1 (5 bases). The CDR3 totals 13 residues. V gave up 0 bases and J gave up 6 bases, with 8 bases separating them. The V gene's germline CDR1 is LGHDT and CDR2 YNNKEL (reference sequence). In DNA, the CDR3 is TGTGCCAGCAGCCAAGAATCGGGGCCTGAAGCTTTCTTT. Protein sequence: CASSQESGPEAFF.

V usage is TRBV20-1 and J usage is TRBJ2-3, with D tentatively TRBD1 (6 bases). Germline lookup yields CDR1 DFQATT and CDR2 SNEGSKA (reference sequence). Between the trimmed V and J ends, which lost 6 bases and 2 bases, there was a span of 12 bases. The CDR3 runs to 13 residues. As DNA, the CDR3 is TGCAGTGCAGGGGGTAGCCCCACAGATACGCAGTATTTT. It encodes CSAGGSPTDTQYF.

CDR3 protein: CASSQPGTGVGEQYF. CDR3 coding DNA: TGTGCCAGCAGCCAACCCGGGACAGGGGTGGGTGAGCAGTACTTC. J is TRBJ2-7 and V is TRBV3-1, with 10 positions matching TRBD1. After removal of 2 bases from V and 7 bases from J, the junction contained 8 bases not matched to a gene. The CDR3 is 15 amino acids. Looked up from germline, CDR1 is LGHDT and CDR2 is YNNKEL (reference sequence).

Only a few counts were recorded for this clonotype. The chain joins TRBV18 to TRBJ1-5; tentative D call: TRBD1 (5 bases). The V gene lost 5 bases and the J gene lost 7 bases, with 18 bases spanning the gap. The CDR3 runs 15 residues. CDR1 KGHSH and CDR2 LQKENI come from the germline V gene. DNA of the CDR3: TGTGCCAGCTCATTGGGGGACGGTCTGAAGCAGCCCCAGCATTTT. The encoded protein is CASSLGDGLKQPQHF. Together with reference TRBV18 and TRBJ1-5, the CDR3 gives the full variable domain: NAGVMQNPRHLVRRRGQEARLRCSPMKGHSHVYWYRQLPEEGLKFMVYLQKENIIDESGMPKERFSAEFPKEGPSILRIQQVVRGDSAAYFCASSLGDGLKQPQHFGDGTRLSIL.

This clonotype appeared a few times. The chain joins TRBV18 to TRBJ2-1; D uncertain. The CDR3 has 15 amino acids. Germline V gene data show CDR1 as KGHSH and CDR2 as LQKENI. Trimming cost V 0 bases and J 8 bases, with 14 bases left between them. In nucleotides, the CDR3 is TGTGCCAGCTCACCACCTGGCGCAAGGTTCCATGAGCAGTTCTTC. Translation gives CASSPPGARFHEQFF.